This record covers a single T cell receptor beta chain. The sample comes from a study of blood T cell repertoires in COVID-19. Study details: Samples of COVID-19 (acute and convalescent) were obtained from the United States, Italy and Spain. In each case, the material was cDNA or gDNA derived from T cells, B-cell-depleted T cells, or PBMCs.

V lost 4 bases to trimming and J lost 6 bases; unmatched junction nucleotides: 9. This CDR3 is built from 15 residues. Germline loops: CDR1 SGDLS, CDR2 YYNGEE. Methods used by the authors: Amplification of reference gene primers was used by the study to estimate nucleated cell counts. Using immunoSEQ multiplex PCR, the repertoire was profiled, and TCRdb retains in-frame clones only, with some absent. The DNA gave D and trimming, while V, J and clone size come from that table. The sample contains under 200,000 clones, approximately 86% of which appear only once. What was sequenced was peripheral blood. The origin of this receptor is a man aged 18 to 30 with acute or convalescent COVID-19. The rearrangement links TRBV9 to TRBJ2-1; 8 positions agree with TRBD2. Here the CDR3 DNA reads TGTGCCAGCAGCCTTCGCGGGGGGACTGGCAATGAGCAGTTCTTC. Translating gives CASSLRGGTGNEQFF.